This note documents a single TCR beta chain sequence. This sample was included in a study of blood T cell repertoires in COVID-19. Profiled with immunoSEQ multiplex PCR; TCRdb holds only in-frame clones, not every one. Altogether more than 95,000 clones are present, roughly nine tenths being singletons, with the ten largest covering 17%. CDR1 and CDR2 from the germline V gene are LNHDA and SQIVND (reference sequence). With V trimmed by 3 bases and J by 4 bases, 1 base remained unmatched. The CDR3 extends over 13 amino acids. This rearrangement joins TRBV19 to TRBJ2-5; 8 bases map to TRBD2. The source material was peripheral blood. This clonotype was sampled from a woman aged 80 or over in a cohort sampled during active COVID-19. CDR3 protein: CASSILAGETQYF. The CDR3 region has the DNA TGTGCCAGTAGTATTCTAGCGGGAGAGACCCAGTACTTC.